A selection of T cell receptor beta chains follows, all from one sample in a study of blood T cells in healthy people across ages. Each CDR3 protein gets one entry after TCRdb re-called the 5' RACE reads with MiXCR. The table lists about 800,000 distinct CDR3 sequences, 58% of them singletons. What was sequenced was blood. These receptors were collected from a man aged 25 to 45 in good health. The CDR3 runs from the conserved cysteine through the conserved F or W. Each record gives: CDR3 protein, CDR3 DNA, V gene, clone size, J gene, D gene. A D gene is named only where the DNA matches it firmly. Rows give clone size only sometimes, using once, few, many, or a class for an expanded clone.

CDR3: CASSFGLAGVGETQYF
DNA: TGTGCCAGCAGCTTCGGACTAGCGGGGGTGGGGGAGACCCAGTACTTC
V: TRBV7-2
size: few
J: TRBJ2-5
D: TRBD2

CDR3: CASSLGARDREYEQYF
DNA: TGTGCCAGCAGCTTAGGAGCCCGGGACAGGGAATACGAGCAGTACTTC
V: TRBV7-8
size: NA
J: TRBJ2-7
D: TRBD1

CDR3: CASSEKAGISYEQYF
DNA: TGTGCCAGCAGCGAGAAAGCGGGGATCTCCTACGAGCAGTACTTC
V: TRBV7-9
size: NA
J: TRBJ2-7
D: TRBD2

CDR3: CASSQDSSRPADSPLHF
DNA: TGCGCCAGCAGCCAAGATTCAAGCAGACCCGCAGATTCACCCCTCCACTTT
V: TRBV4-1
size: NA
J: TRBJ1-6
D: NA

CDR3: CASSKRTTRKDGGYEQYF
DNA: TGTGCCAGCAGCAAACGGACGACTAGAAAAGATGGGGGCTACGAGCAGTACTTC
V: TRBV7-2
size: many
J: TRBJ2-7
D: NA

CDR3: CSARVGLAGDADTQYF
DNA: TGCAGTGCTAGAGTGGGGCTAGCGGGGGACGCAGATACGCAGTATTTT
V: TRBV20-1
size: NA
J: TRBJ2-3
D: TRBD2

CDR3: CASGPAQLAGYSYEQYF
DNA: TGTGCCAGCGGACCAGCGCAACTAGCGGGGTACTCCTACGAGCAGTACTTC
V: TRBV27
size: NA
J: TRBJ2-7
D: TRBD2

CDR3: CAIGRGSQPQHF
DNA: TGTGCCATCGGGAGGGGATCTCAGCCCCAGCATTTT
V: TRBV10-3
size: NA
J: TRBJ1-5
D: NA

CDR3: CASSLIASGGAPISYEQYF
DNA: TGTGCCAGCAGCTTAATCGCTAGCGGGGGAGCCCCCATATCCTACGAGCAGTACTTC
V: TRBV7-9
size: NA
J: TRBJ2-7
D: TRBD2

CDR3: CASSYSGTSADTQYF
DNA: TGTGCCAGCAGTTACTCGGGGACTAGTGCGGATACGCAGTATTTT
V: TRBV6-5
size: many
J: TRBJ2-3
D: TRBD2

CDR3: CASSYRGQNQPQHF
DNA: TGTGCCAGCAGTTACCGAGGACAGAATCAGCCCCAGCATTTT
V: TRBV6-6
size: NA
J: TRBJ1-5
D: NA

CDR3: CASSLGPSLLAGVTDTQYF
DNA: TGTGCCAGCAGCTTAGGACCCAGTCTTCTAGCGGGGGTGACAGATACGCAGTATTTT
V: TRBV7-9
size: NA
J: TRBJ2-3
D: TRBD2

CDR3: CSAREDRGSSGYTF
DNA: TGCAGTGCTAGGGAGGACAGGGGTTCGAGTGGCTACACCTTC
V: TRBV20-1
size: NA
J: TRBJ1-2
D: TRBD1

CDR3: CASSQVGTSSPVLYF
DNA: TGTGCCAGCAGCCAAGTTGGGACTAGCTCCCCTGTCTTGTACTTC
V: TRBV4-2
size: NA
J: TRBJ2-7
D: TRBD2

CDR3: CSAVKSTGISYEQYF
DNA: TGCAGTGCCGTAAAGTCTACGGGGATCTCCTACGAGCAGTACTTC
V: TRBV20-1
size: few
J: TRBJ2-7
D: NA

CDR3: CASSLGVGLQYEQYF
DNA: TGTGCCAGCAGCTTAGGTGTCGGGCTCCAGTACGAGCAGTACTTC
V: TRBV7-2
size: NA
J: TRBJ2-7
D: NA

CDR3: CASSSVGYNEQFF
DNA: TGTGCCAGCAGCTCGGTGGGGTACAATGAGCAGTTCTTC
V: TRBV7-9
size: few
J: TRBJ2-1
D: NA

CDR3: CAISVGGTQYF
DNA: TGTGCCATCAGTGTTGGCGGTACGCAGTATTTT
V: TRBV10-3
size: few
J: TRBJ2-3
D: NA

CDR3: CASSYSTESSPLHF
DNA: TGTGCCAGCAGTTACTCGACGGAATCTTCACCCCTCCACTTT
V: TRBV6-2/TRBV6-3
size: NA
J: TRBJ1-6
D: NA

CDR3: CASSRGHYEQYF
DNA: TGTGCCAGCAGTCGGGGACATTACGAGCAGTACTTC
V: TRBV12-3/TRBV12-4
size: NA
J: TRBJ2-7
D: NA

CDR3: CASSYSLNQTSAHNEQFF
DNA: TGTGCCAGCAGTTACTCCCTCAATCAAACTAGCGCCCACAATGAGCAGTTCTTC
V: TRBV6-2/TRBV6-3
size: few
J: TRBJ2-1
D: TRBD2

CDR3: CASTLLGGRAGIVINEQFF
DNA: TGTGCCAGCACCCTTTTGGGGGGGAGGGCGGGAATTGTGATCAATGAGCAGTTCTTC
V: TRBV7-2
size: NA
J: TRBJ2-1
D: TRBD2